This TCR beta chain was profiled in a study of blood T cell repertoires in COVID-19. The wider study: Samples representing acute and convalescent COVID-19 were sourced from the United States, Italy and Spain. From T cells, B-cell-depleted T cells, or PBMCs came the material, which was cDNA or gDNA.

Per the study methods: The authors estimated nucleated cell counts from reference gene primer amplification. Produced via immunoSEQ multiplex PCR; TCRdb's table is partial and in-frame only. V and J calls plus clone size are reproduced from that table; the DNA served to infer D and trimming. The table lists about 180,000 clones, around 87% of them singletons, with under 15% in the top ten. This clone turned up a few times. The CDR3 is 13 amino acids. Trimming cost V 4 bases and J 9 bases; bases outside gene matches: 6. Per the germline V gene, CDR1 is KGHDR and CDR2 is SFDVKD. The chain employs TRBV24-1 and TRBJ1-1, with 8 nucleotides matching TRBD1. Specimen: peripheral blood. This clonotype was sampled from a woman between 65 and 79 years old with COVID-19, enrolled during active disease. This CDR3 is CATSDTGTGKAFF. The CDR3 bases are TGTGCCACCAGTGACACCGGGACAGGAAAAGCTTTCTTT.